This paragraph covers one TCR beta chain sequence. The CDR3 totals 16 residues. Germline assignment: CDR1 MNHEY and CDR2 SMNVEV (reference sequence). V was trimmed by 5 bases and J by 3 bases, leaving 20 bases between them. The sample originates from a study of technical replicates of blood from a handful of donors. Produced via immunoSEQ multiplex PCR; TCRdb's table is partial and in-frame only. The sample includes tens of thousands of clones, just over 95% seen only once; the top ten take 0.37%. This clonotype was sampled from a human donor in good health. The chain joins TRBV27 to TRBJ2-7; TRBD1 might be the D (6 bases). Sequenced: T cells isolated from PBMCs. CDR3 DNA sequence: TGTGCCAGCAGTATACACAGGGCGACAAATCACTACGAGCAGTACTTC. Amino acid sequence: CASSIHRATNHYEQYF.